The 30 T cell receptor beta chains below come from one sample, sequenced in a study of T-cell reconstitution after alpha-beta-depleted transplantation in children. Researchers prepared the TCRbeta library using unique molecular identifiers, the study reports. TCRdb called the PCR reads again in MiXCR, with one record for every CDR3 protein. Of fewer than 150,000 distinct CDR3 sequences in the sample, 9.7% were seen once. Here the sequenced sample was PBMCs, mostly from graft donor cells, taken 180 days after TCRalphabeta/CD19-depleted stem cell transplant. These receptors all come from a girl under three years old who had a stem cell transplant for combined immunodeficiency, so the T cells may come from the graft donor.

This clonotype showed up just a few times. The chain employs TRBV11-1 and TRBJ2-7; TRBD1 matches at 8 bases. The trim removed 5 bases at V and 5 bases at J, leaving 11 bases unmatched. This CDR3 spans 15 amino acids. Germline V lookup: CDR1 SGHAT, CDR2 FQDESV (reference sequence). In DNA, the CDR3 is TGTGCCAGCAGCAACCCGGACAGGGTAAGCGACGAGCAGTACTTC. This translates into CASSNPDRVSDEQYF.

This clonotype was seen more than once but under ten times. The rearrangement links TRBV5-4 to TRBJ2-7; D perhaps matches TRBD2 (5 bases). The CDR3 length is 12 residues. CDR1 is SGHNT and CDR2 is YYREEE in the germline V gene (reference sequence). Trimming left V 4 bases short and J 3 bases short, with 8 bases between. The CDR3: CASSQSGYEQYF. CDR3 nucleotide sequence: TGTGCCAGCAGCCAGAGCGGCTACGAGCAGTACTTC.

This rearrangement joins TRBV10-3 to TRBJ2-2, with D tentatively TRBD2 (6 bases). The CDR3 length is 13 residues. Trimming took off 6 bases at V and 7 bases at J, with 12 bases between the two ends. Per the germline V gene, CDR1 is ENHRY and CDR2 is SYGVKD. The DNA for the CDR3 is TGTGCCATCAGCGATGGAGGGTTCGGGGAGCTGTTTTTT. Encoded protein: CAISDGGFGELFF.

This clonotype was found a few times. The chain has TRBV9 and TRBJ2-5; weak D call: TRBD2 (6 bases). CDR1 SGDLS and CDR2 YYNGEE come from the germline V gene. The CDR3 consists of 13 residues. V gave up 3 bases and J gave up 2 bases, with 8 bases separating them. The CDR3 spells CASSEGLQETQYF. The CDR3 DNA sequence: TGTGCCAGCAGCGAGGGACTGCAAGAGACCCAGTACTTC. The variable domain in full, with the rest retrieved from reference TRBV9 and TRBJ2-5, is DSGVTQTPKHLITATGQRVTLRCSPRSGDLSVYWYQQSLDQGLQFLIQYYNGEERAKGNILERFSAQQFPDLHSELNLSSLELGDSALYFCASSEGLQETQYFGPGTRLLVL.

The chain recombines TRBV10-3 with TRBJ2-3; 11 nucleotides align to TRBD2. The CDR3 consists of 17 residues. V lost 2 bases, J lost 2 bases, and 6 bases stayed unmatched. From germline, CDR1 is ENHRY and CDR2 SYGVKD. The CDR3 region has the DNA TGTGCCATCAGTGAGGACGCGACTAGCGGGGCCACAGATACGCAGTATTTT. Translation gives CAISEDATSGATDTQYF.

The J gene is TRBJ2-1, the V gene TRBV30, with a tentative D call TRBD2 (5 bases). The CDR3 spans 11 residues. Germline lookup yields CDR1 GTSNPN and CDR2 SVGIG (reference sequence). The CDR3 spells CAQGGRNEQFF. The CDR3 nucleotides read TGTGCTCAAGGCGGGCGCAATGAGCAGTTCTTC.

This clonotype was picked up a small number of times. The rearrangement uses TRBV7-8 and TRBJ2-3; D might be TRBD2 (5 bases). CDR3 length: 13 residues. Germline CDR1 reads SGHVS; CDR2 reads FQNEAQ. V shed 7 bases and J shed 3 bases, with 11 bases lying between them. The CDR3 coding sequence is TGTGCCAGCACCAATGGGGAGACAGATACGCAGTATTTT. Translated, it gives CASTNGETDTQYF.

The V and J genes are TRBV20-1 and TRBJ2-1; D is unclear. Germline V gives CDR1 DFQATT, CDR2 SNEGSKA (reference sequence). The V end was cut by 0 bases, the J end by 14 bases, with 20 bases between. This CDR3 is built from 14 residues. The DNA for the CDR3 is TGCAGTGCTAGAGACCCATGGCGGCTGCATTTGGAGTTCTTC. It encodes CSARDPWRLHLEFF.

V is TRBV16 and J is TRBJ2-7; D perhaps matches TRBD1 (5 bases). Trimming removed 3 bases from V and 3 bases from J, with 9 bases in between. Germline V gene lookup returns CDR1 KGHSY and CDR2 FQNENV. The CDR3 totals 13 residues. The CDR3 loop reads CASSHSRVYEQYF. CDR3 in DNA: TGTGCCAGCAGCCATTCCAGGGTCTACGAGCAGTACTTC.

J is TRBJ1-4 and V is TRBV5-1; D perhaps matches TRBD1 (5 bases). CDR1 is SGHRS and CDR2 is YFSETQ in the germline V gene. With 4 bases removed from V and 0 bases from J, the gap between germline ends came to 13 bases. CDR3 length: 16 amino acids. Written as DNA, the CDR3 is TGCGCCAGCAGCCGATTCCGACAGTCAACTAATGAAAAACTGTTTTTT. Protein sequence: CASSRFRQSTNEKLFF. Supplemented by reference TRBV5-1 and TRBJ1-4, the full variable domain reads KAGVTQTPRYLIKTRGQQVTLSCSPISGHRSVSWYQQTPGQGLQFLFEYFSETQRNKGNFPGRFSGRQFSNSRSEMNVSTLELGDSALYLCASSRFRQSTNEKLFFGSGTQLSVL.

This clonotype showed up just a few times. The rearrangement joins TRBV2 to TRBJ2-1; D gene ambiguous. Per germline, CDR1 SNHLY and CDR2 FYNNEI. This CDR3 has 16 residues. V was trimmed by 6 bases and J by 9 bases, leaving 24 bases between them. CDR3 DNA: TGTGCCAGCAGCCCCACCTTTAGTCCCTTTAGAGGTGAGCAGTTCTTC. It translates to CASSPTFSPFRGEQFF.

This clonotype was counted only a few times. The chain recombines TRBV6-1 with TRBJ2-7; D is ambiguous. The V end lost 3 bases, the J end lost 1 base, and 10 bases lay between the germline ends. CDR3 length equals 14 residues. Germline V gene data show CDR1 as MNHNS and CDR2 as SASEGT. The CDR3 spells CASSDRKKSYEQYF. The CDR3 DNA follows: TGTGCCAGCAGTGACAGAAAGAAATCCTACGAGCAGTACTTC.

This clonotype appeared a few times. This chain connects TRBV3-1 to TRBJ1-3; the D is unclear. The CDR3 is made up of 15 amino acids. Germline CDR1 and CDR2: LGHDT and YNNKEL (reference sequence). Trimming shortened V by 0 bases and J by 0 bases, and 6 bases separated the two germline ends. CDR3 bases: TGTGCCAGCAGCCAAGATCTGACCTCTGGAAACACCATATATTTT. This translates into CASSQDLTSGNTIYF.

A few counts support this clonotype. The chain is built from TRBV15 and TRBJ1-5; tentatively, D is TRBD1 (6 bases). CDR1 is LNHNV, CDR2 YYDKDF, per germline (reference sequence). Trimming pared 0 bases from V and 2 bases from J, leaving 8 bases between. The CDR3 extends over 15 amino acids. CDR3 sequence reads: CATSRDQGRNQPQHF. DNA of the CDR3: TGTGCCACCAGCAGAGATCAGGGGCGCAATCAGCCCCAGCATTTT.

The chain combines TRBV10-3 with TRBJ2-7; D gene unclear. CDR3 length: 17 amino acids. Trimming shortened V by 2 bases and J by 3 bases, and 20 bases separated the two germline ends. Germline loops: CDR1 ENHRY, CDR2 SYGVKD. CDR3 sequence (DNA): TGTGCCATCAGTGAGCGGCCCCTTATGGCCAGCATCTACGAGCAGTACTTC. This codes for CAISERPLMASIYEQYF.

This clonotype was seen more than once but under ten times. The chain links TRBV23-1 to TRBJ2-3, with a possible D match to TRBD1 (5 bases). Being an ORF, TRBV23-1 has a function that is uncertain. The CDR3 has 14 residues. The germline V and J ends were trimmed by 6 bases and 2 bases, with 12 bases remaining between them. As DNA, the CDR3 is TGCGCCAGCAGCCCGGACACCCTCACAGATACGCAGTATTTT. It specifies CASSPDTLTDTQYF.

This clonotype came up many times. The CDR3 protein is CASSLGARGGQETQYF. In DNA form, the CDR3 reads TGTGCCAGCAGCTTAGGGGCGAGGGGGGGCCAAGAGACCCAGTACTTC. This chain joins TRBV7-9 and TRBJ2-5; possibly TRBD2 for D (7 bases). CDR1 SEHNR and CDR2 FQNEAQ come from the germline V gene (reference sequence). This CDR3 has 16 residues. Trimming stripped 1 base from V and 1 base from J, with 13 bases between.

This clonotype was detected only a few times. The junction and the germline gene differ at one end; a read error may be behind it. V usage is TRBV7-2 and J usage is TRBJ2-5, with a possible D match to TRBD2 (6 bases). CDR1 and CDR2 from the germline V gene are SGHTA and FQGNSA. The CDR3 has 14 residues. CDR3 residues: CASSLVGGVNWGRF. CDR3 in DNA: TGTGCCAGCAGCTTAGTCGGAGGGGTTAACTGGGGCCGCTTC.

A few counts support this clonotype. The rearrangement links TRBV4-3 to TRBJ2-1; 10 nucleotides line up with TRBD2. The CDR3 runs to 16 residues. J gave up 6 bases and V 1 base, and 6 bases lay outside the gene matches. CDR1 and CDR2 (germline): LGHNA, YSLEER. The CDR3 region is CASSQGAGGGGNEQFF. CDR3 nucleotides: TGCGCCAGCAGCCAAGGAGCGGGGGGGGGAGGCAATGAGCAGTTCTTC.

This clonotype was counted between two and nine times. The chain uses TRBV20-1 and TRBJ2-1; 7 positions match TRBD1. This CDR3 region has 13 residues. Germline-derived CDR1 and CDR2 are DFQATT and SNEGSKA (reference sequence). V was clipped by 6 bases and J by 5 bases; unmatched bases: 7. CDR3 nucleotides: TGCAGTGCCCCGGGACAGTATAACAATGAGCAGTTCTTC. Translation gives CSAPGQYNNEQFF.

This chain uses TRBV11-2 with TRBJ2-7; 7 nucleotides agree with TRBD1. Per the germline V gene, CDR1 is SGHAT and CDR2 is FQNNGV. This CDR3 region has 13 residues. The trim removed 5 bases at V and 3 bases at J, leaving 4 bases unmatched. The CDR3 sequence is CASSQTGNYEQYF. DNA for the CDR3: TGTGCCAGCAGCCAGACAGGGAACTACGAGCAGTACTTC.

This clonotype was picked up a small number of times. The CDR3 region is CSASDGNYEQYF. CDR3 coding DNA: TGCAGTGCTAGTGACGGGAACTACGAGCAGTACTTC. The rearrangement joins TRBV20-1 to TRBJ2-7, with a tentative D call TRBD2 (5 bases). CDR3 size: 12 residues. Trimming pared 3 bases from V and 3 bases from J, leaving 9 bases between. Looked up from germline, CDR1 is DFQATT and CDR2 is SNEGSKA (reference sequence).

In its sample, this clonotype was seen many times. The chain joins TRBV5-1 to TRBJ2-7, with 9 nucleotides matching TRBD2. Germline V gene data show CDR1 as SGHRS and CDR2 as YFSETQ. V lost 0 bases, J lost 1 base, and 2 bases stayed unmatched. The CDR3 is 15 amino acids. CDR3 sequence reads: CASSLVLAGSYEQYF. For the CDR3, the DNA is TGCGCCAGCAGCTTGGTCCTAGCGGGGTCCTACGAGCAGTACTTC.

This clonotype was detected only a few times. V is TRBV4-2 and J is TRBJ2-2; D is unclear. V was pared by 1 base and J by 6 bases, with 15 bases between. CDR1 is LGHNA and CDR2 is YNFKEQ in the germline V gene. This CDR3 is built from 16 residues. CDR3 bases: TGTGCCAGCAGCCAAGCCTCCGGGCCCTCAGCCGGGGAGCTGTTTTTT. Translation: CASSQASGPSAGELFF.

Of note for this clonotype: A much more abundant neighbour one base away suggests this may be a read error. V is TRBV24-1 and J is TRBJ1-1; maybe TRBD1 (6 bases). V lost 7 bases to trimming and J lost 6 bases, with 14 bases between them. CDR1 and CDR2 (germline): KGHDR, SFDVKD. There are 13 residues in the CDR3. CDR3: CATRRTGGPEAFF. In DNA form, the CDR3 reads TGTGCCACCAGAAGAACCGGGGGCCCTGAAGCTTTCTTT.

The CDR3 loop reads CAWSGLADYNEQFF. Written as DNA, the CDR3 is TGTGCCTGGTCGGGACTAGCAGACTACAATGAGCAGTTCTTC. The V and J genes are TRBV30 and TRBJ2-1; TRBD2 matches at 9 bases. CDR1 and CDR2 (germline): GTSNPN, SVGIG (reference sequence). CDR3 length: 14 residues. Trimming took 5 bases from V and 3 from J; bases not matched to a gene: 5.

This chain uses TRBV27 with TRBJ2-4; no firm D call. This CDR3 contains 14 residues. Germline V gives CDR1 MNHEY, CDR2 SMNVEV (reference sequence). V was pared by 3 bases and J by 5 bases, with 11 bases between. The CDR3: CASSFLGSENIQYF. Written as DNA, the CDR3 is TGTGCCAGCAGTTTTCTTGGGTCGGAAAACATTCAGTACTTC.

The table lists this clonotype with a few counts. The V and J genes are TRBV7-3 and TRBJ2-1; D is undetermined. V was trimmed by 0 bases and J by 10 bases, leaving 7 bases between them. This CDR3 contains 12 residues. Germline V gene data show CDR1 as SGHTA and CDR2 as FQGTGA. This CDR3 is CASSLTKAEQFF. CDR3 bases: TGTGCCAGCAGCTTAACCAAAGCCGAGCAGTTCTTC.

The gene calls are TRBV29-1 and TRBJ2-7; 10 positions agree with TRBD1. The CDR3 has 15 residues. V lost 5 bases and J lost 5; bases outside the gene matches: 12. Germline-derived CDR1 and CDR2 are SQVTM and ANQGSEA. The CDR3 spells CSVSEAGQGLNEQYF. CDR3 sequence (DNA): TGCAGCGTTTCGGAAGCGGGACAGGGGTTAAACGAGCAGTACTTC.

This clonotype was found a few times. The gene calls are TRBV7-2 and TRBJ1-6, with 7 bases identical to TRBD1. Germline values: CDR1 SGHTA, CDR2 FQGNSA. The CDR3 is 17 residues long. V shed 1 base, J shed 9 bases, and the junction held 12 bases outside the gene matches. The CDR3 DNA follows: TGTGCCAGCAGCTTAGGGGCCAGACAGGGTTACATTTCACCCCTCCACTTT. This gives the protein CASSLGARQGYISPLHF.